This T cell receptor beta chain was retrieved from a study of blood T cells in healthy people across ages. Study findings and constraints: Relative to aged donors, long-lived donors carried more naive CD4+ cells and displayed higher diversity. TCR beta diversity was tightly associated with the proportion of naive T cells.

A sample-barcoded 5' primer and a J-beta primer mix were used in a second PCR of roughly 6 to 12 cycles. A template-switch adaptor that had 12 random nucleotides put a tag on each cDNA molecule. MiXCR, applied by TCRdb to the 5' RACE reads, yields one record per CDR3 protein. The sample includes about 1,800,000 distinct CDR3 sequences, 28% of them seen just once. This clonotype occurred many times. Its antigen remains unidentified. Trimming stripped 7 bases from V and 3 bases from J, with 13 bases between. CDR1 MDHEN and CDR2 SYDVKM come from the germline V gene. The CDR3 runs 14 residues. The source is a woman in her thirties in good health. The sample taken for sequencing was blood. The chain uses TRBV28 and TRBJ2-1, with D perhaps matching TRBD1 (5 bases). CDR3 amino acids: CASTALGDYNEQFF. The CDR3 DNA is TGTGCCAGCACCGCTTTAGGGGACTACAATGAGCAGTTCTTC.